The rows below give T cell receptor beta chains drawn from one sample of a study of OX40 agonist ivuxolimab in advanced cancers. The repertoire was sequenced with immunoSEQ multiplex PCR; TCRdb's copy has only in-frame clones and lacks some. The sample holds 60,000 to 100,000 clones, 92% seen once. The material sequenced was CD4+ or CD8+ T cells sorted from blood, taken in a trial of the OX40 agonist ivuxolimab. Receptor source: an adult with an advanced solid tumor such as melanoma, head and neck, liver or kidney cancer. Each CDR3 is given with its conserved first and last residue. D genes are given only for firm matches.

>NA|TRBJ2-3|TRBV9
CASSGSGAYTDTQYF
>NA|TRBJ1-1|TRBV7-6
CASSPRATEAFF
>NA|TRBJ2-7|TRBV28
CASANRGVTNEQYF
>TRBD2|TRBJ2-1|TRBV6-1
CASSEDRSGGYNEQFF
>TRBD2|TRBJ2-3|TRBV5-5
CASSWGTGTSSTDTQYF
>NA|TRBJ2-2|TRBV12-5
CASGSAPGQPNTGELFF
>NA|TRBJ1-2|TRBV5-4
CASSLGAQGDGYTF
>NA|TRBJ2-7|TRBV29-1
CSVESGPEQYF
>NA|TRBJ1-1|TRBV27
CASSRGGTEAFF
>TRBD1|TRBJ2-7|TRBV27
CASSTSSGQVTYEQYF
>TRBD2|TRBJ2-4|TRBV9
CASSAGLAGPKNIQYF